The rows below give T cell receptor beta chains drawn from one sample of a study of identical twins. One entry per CDR3 protein, called by TCRdb with MiXCR from the 5' RACE reads. The sample yields approximately 210,000 distinct CDR3 sequences, approximately 15% seen once. These same data were also listed under a study on T cells expressing NK-cell markers.

The specimen sequenced was CD8+ T cells sorted from blood. The receptors originated from a woman between 18 and 30 years old in good health. Each CDR3 is given with its conserved first and last residue. Fields, in order: V gene, clone size, J gene, D gene, CDR3 protein, CDR3 DNA. D genes are given only for firm matches. Rows give clone size only sometimes, using once, few, many, or a class for an expanded clone.

V: TRBV3-1
size: few
J: TRBJ2-3
D: -
CDR3: CASSQDLVEVGTDTQYF
DNA: TGTGCCAGCAGCCAAGATCTAGTGGAGGTCGGCACAGATACGCAGTATTTT

V: TRBV4-3
size: -
J: TRBJ2-7
D: -
CDR3: CASSQAVVGYEQYF
DNA: TGCGCCAGCAGCCAAGCTGTAGTAGGATACGAGCAGTACTTC

V: TRBV5-1
size: -
J: TRBJ1-1
D: -
CDR3: CASRGDSLASNTEAFF
DNA: TGCGCCAGCAGAGGCGACAGCCTTGCTTCGAACACTGAAGCTTTCTTT

V: TRBV6-2/TRBV6-3
size: -
J: TRBJ2-1
D: TRBD2
CDR3: CASVPSGGAYNEQFF
DNA: TGTGCCAGCGTTCCGAGCGGGGGGGCCTACAATGAGCAGTTCTTC

V: TRBV18
size: -
J: TRBJ2-7
D: -
CDR3: CASSRRQIIRTVHSYEQYF
DNA: TGTGCCAGCTCACGTCGACAGATCATTCGGACAGTCCATTCCTACGAGCAGTACTTC

V: TRBV5-1
size: many
J: TRBJ2-1
D: TRBD2
CDR3: CASSSSGLAGVYNEQFF
DNA: TGCGCCAGCAGCTCCTCCGGACTAGCGGGGGTCTACAATGAGCAGTTCTTC

V: TRBV20-1
size: -
J: TRBJ2-7
D: -
CDR3: CSASPQTRSTYEQYF
DNA: TGCAGTGCTAGTCCCCAGACTAGGAGCACCTACGAGCAGTACTTC

V: TRBV7-9
size: -
J: TRBJ2-1
D: TRBD2
CDR3: CASSLPGGRHNEQFF
DNA: TGTGCCAGCAGCTTACCGGGAGGGCGGCACAATGAGCAGTTCTTC

V: TRBV6-1
size: few
J: TRBJ2-1
D: -
CDR3: CASSPLDVSYNEQFF
DNA: TGTGCCAGCAGTCCCCTGGACGTCTCCTACAATGAGCAGTTCTTC

V: TRBV2
size: -
J: TRBJ2-5
D: -
CDR3: CASSALGIQTQYF
DNA: TGTGCCAGCAGTGCCTTAGGGATACAGACCCAGTACTTC

V: TRBV12-3/TRBV12-4
size: -
J: TRBJ2-7
D: TRBD2
CDR3: CASSAGGGNEQYF
DNA: TGTGCCAGCAGTGCTGGGGGGGGGAACGAGCAGTACTTC

V: TRBV29-1
size: few
J: TRBJ2-7
D: -
CDR3: CSVLRVGEQYF
DNA: TGCAGCGTTCTCAGGGTAGGGGAGCAGTACTTC

V: TRBV5-1
size: few
J: TRBJ2-3
D: TRBD2
CDR3: CAGRPGAGGPTRDTQYF
DNA: TGCGCCGGCCGGCCGGGAGCGGGGGGACCCACGCGGGATACGCAGTATTTT

V: TRBV3-1
size: many
J: TRBJ1-1
D: -
CDR3: CASSQGRTAFEAFF
DNA: TGTGCCAGCAGCCAAGGACGGACAGCGTTTGAAGCTTTCTTT

V: TRBV15
size: -
J: TRBJ2-1
D: -
CDR3: CATSSSAVAYNEQFF
DNA: TGTGCCACCAGCAGCTCCGCTGTGGCCTACAATGAGCAGTTCTTC

V: TRBV4-3
size: -
J: TRBJ2-1
D: -
CDR3: CASQDRDSSYNEQFF
DNA: TGCGCCAGCCAAGACCGGGACTCCTCCTACAATGAGCAGTTCTTC

V: TRBV6-1
size: few
J: TRBJ2-5
D: -
CDR3: CASSPSLANQETQYF
DNA: TGTGCCAGCAGTCCCTCTCTAGCGAATCAAGAGACCCAGTACTTC

V: TRBV15
size: few
J: TRBJ2-7
D: TRBD1
CDR3: CATSRDRASYEQYF
DNA: TGTGCCACCAGCAGGGACAGGGCCTCCTACGAGCAGTACTTC

V: TRBV12-3/TRBV12-4
size: many
J: TRBJ1-2
D: -
CDR3: CASSQGGSTYGYTF
DNA: TGTGCCAGCAGCCAAGGGGGGTCGACCTATGGCTACACCTTC

V: TRBV7-9
size: -
J: TRBJ2-2
D: TRBD1
CDR3: CASSLGGGTGVTGELFF
DNA: TGTGCCAGCAGCTTAGGAGGCGGGACAGGGGTCACCGGGGAGCTGTTTTTT

V: TRBV15
size: -
J: TRBJ2-3
D: -
CDR3: CATSTKHGLDTQYF
DNA: TGTGCCACCAGCACAAAGCATGGTTTGGATACGCAGTATTTT

V: TRBV10-2
size: many
J: TRBJ2-3
D: TRBD2
CDR3: CASSSRLAGGPSTDTQYF
DNA: TGCGCCAGCAGTTCGAGACTAGCGGGAGGGCCAAGCACAGATACGCAGTATTTT

V: TRBV4-3
size: -
J: TRBJ2-3
D: TRBD2
CDR3: CASSHQRGSGVTNTDTQYF
DNA: TGCGCCAGCAGCCATCAGAGGGGTAGCGGGGTCACCAACACAGATACGCAGTATTTT

V: TRBV11-1
size: few
J: TRBJ2-3
D: TRBD2
CDR3: CASRLTGTSGPTSTDTQYF
DNA: TGTGCCAGCAGGCTTACCGGGACTAGCGGACCTACTAGCACAGATACGCAGTATTTT